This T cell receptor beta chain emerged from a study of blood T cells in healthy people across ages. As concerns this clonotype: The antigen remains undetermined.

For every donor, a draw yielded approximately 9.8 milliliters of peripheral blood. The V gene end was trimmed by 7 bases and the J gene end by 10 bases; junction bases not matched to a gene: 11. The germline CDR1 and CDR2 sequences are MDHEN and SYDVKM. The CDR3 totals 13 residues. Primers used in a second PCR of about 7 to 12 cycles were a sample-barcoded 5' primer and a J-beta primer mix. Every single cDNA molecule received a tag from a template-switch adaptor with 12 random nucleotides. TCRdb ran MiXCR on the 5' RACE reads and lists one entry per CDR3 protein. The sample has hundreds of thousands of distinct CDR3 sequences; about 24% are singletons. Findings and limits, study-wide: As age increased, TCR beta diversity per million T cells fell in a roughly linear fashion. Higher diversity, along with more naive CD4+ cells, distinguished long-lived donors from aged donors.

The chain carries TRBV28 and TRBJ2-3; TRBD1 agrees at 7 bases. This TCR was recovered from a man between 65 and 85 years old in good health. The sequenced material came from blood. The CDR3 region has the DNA TGTGCCAGCAACATTATAAACGACAGGGCGCAGTATTTT. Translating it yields CASNIINDRAQYF.